The 18 T cell receptor beta chains below were found in one sample sequenced in a study of read filtering for tumor transcriptome and immune sequencing. The library was built from 400 ng RNA with molecular barcoded adaptors for alpha/delta and beta/gamma chains. Using its own MiXCR run on the reads, TCRdb lists one record per CDR3 protein. The repertoire consists of 130,000 or so distinct CDR3 sequences, with around 13% occurring once and the leading ten covering roughly 7.6%. The sequencing input was a population of CD138-negative cells sorted from bone marrow. The receptors were sampled from a donor aged 40 or older with multiple myeloma.

In this sample, this clonotype turned up many times. V gene TRBV10-3 combines with J gene TRBJ1-1, with no clear D. This CDR3 has 14 amino acids. V was cut by 3 bases and J by 4 bases, with 12 bases left in between. Germline loops: CDR1 ENHRY, CDR2 SYGVKD. Here the CDR3 DNA reads TGTGCCATCAGTGATTCAAGGGCGATCACTGAAGCTTTCTTT. Its protein product is CAISDSRAITEAFF.

The chain has TRBV7-9 and TRBJ2-7, with unresolved D. The CDR3 runs 12 residues. Trimming left V 5 bases short and J 6 bases short, with 11 bases between. In germline, CDR1 is SEHNR, CDR2 FQNEAQ (reference sequence). CDR3 sequence reads: CASSRDWAEQYF. The CDR3, as DNA: TGTGCCAGCAGCCGTGATTGGGCCGAGCAGTACTTC.

The sample holds many counts of this clonotype. This chain links TRBV20-1 with TRBJ1-4; no firm D call. Per germline, CDR1 DFQATT and CDR2 SNEGSKA (reference sequence). V lost 4 bases to trimming and J lost 8 bases, with 8 bases between them. This CDR3 comprises 11 residues. The CDR3 reads CSATLREKLFF. As DNA, the CDR3 is TGCAGTGCTACCCTTCGGGAAAAACTGTTTTTT.

The chain recombines TRBV28 with TRBJ2-7; TRBD2 might be the D (6 bases). This CDR3 spans 13 amino acids. The germline CDR1 and CDR2 sequences are MDHEN and SYDVKM. Trimming removed 7 bases at V and 4 bases at J, with 14 bases between. CDR3 residues: CASTHSGGYEQYF. The CDR3 DNA reads as TGTGCCAGCACCCACAGTGGGGGGTACGAGCAGTACTTC. The entire variable domain, with the rest obtained from reference TRBV28 and TRBJ2-7, is as follows: DVKVTQSSRYLVKRTGEKVFLECVQDMDHENMFWYRQDPGLGLRLIYFSYDVKMKEKGDIPEGYSVSREKKERFSLILESASTNQTSMYLCASTHSGGYEQYFGPGTRLTVT.

The CDR3 loop is CASSLGRSRGNTIYF. CDR3 sequence (DNA): TGTGCCAGCAGTTTGGGGCGGAGTAGGGGAAACACCATATATTTT. The V and J genes are TRBV12-3 or TRBV12-4 and TRBJ1-3; D perhaps matches TRBD1 (5 bases). There are 15 residues in the CDR3. V was trimmed by 3 bases and J by 4 bases, leaving 13 bases between them.

This clonotype showed up just a few times. The V call is TRBV29-1, the J call TRBJ2-7, with D possibly being TRBD1 (7 bases). The germline V gene has CDR1 SQVTM and CDR2 ANQGSEA. The CDR3 is 13 amino acids. The V end was cut by 6 bases, the J end by 6 bases, with 18 bases between. CDR3 in amino acids: CSVADRLGGEQYF. In DNA, the CDR3 is TGCAGCGTGGCGGACAGGCTGGGGGGCGAGCAGTACTTC.

The chain joins TRBV28 to TRBJ1-5; D is uncertain. The CDR3 extends over 14 amino acids. The germline gives CDR1 MDHEN, CDR2 SYDVKM. Deletions cut 7 bases from V and 9 bases from J, with 19 bases between. In nucleotides, the CDR3 is TGTGCCAGCAAGGAAAGTTTGGTAGGTCGGCCCCAGCATTTT. Translated, it gives CASKESLVGRPQHF.

This clonotype occurred many times. The CDR3 protein is CASSQDVRESREQYF. DNA for the CDR3: TGCGCCAGCAGCCAAGATGTTAGGGAATCTAGGGAGCAGTACTTC. The V and J genes are TRBV4-1 and TRBJ2-7; D unresolved. V was clipped by 0 bases and J by 7 bases, with 16 bases between them. Germline V gives CDR1 MGHRA, CDR2 YSYEKL. This CDR3 has 15 amino acids.

The sample holds many counts of this clonotype. This chain joins TRBV20-1 and TRBJ2-7; tentative D call: TRBD2 (6 bases). This CDR3 is built from 16 residues. The V gene's germline CDR1 is DFQATT and CDR2 SNEGSKA (reference sequence). V lost 3 bases to trimming and J lost 2 bases, with 20 bases between them. CDR3 region: CSARLPPTERAYEQYF. CDR3 nucleotide sequence: TGCAGTGCTAGGCTCCCCCCTACGGAGCGGGCCTACGAGCAGTACTTC.

This rearrangement joins TRBV4-3 to TRBJ2-1; D ambiguous. The V and J ends lost 4 bases and 5 bases respectively, with 12 bases between them. The germline V gene encodes CDR1 LGHNA and CDR2 YSLEER. The length of the CDR3 is 14 residues. CDR3 in DNA: TGCGCCAGCAGCCTCCTCGGGCCCGACAATGAGCAGTTCTTC. It is translated as CASSLLGPDNEQFF.

Many counts were recorded for this clonotype. This chain links TRBV19 with TRBJ1-4; D perhaps matches TRBD1 (6 bases). V gave up 3 bases and J gave up 7 bases, with 15 bases separating them. This CDR3 comprises 15 residues. CDR1 LNHDA and CDR2 SQIVND come from the germline V gene (reference sequence). CDR3 protein: CASSIQTGMTEKLFF. CDR3 coding DNA: TGTGCCAGTAGTATCCAGACAGGAATGACTGAAAAACTGTTTTTT.

Many counts were recorded for this clonotype. DNA of the CDR3: TGTGCCAGCAGCTTAAAAGGGGGGGTCGGTGTGCAGTATTTT. It codes for CASSLKGGVGVQYF. The chain combines TRBV11-2 with TRBJ2-3; a weak D match, TRBD2 (7 bases). The CDR3 has 14 amino acids. Germline V gene data show CDR1 as SGHAT and CDR2 as FQNNGV. V was shortened by 2 bases and J by 11 bases, with 17 bases between the two germline ends.

This clonotype was recorded many times. This chain joins TRBV7-9 and TRBJ2-7; 9 bases are a match to TRBD1. Unmatched junction bases numbered 8, after V lost 5 bases and J lost 3 bases. The length of the CDR3 is 15 residues. Germline values: CDR1 SEHNR, CDR2 FQNEAQ (reference sequence). CDR3 bases: TGTGCCAGCAGCCCTCGGACAGGGGTAAACTACGAGCAGTACTTC. Its protein product is CASSPRTGVNYEQYF. Variable domain in full (rest from reference TRBV7-9 and TRBJ2-7): DTGVSQNPRHKITKRGQNVTFRCDPISEHNRLYWYRQTLGQGPEFLTYFQNEAQLEKSRLLSDRFSAERPKGSFSTLEIQRTEQGDSAMYLCASSPRTGVNYEQYFGPGTRLTVT.

This clonotype was observed many times. The genes are TRBV19 and TRBJ2-7, with 13 bases that match TRBD2. This CDR3 is built from 17 residues. CDR1 LNHDA and CDR2 SQIVND come from the germline V gene (reference sequence). V lost 3 bases, J lost 0 bases, and 5 bases stayed unmatched. DNA for the CDR3: TGTGCCAGTAGTATGGGACTAGCGGGGTTTAACTCCTACGAGCAGTACTTC. Its protein product is CASSMGLAGFNSYEQYF.

On this clonotype: A much larger clone lies one base from this, so it may be a read error. This sequence joins TRBV5-5 and TRBJ2-1; TRBD1 or TRBD2 may be the D gene (5 bases each). Germline V lookup: CDR1 SGHKS, CDR2 YYEKEE (reference sequence). This CDR3 has 16 amino acids. The V end was cut by 4 bases, the J end by 12 bases, with 26 bases between. CDR3 region: CASSQPGIRGSAGQFF. As DNA, the CDR3 is TGTGCCAGCAGCCAACCCGGGATAAGGGGTTCTGCGGGGCAGTTCTTC.

In its sample, this clonotype was seen many times. The chain joins TRBV20-1 to TRBJ2-3, with D perhaps given as TRBD1 or TRBD2 (6 bases each). CDR1 DFQATT and CDR2 SNEGSKA come from the germline V gene (reference sequence). Trimming removed 6 bases at V and 2 bases at J, with 15 bases between. The CDR3 sequence is 14 residues long. CDR3 loop: CSAAPGAHTDTQYF. CDR3 in DNA: TGCAGTGCCGCCCCGGGGGCCCACACAGATACGCAGTATTTT.

This clonotype was seen ten or more times. One junction end does not reproduce the germline sequence, and a read error may be involved. The chain uses TRBV6-6 and TRBJ1-1, with TRBD1 as a possible D gene (5 bases). CDR1 and CDR2 (germline): MNHNY, SVGAGI (reference sequence). CDR3 length equals 15 residues. CDR3 coding DNA: TGTGCCAGCAGTTACGGGGCATATCTGAAGACTGAAGCTTTCTTT. It specifies CASSYGAYLKTEAFF.

This clonotype appeared a single time. A read error may explain this, as a much larger clone is one base away. The chain links TRBV6-6 to TRBJ2-6; D is unclear. The CDR3 totals 15 residues. The germline V gene encodes CDR1 MNHNY and CDR2 SVGAGI (reference sequence). CDR3 bases: TGTGCCAGCAGTGCGCACATCTCTGGGACCAACGTCCTGACTTTC. This codes for CASSAHISGTNVLTF.